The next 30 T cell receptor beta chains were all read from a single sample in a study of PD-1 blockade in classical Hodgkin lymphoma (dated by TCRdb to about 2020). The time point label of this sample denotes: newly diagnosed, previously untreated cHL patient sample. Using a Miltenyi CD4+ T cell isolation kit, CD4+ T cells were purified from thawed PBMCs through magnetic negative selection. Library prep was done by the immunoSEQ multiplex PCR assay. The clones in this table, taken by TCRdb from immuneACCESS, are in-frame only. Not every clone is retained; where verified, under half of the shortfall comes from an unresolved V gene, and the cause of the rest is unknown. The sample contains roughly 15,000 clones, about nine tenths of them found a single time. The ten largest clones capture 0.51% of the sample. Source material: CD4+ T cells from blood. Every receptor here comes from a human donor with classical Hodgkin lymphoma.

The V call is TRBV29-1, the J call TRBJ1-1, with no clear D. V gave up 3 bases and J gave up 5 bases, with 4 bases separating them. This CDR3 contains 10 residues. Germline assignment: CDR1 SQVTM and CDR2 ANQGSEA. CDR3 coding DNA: TGCAGCGTTGAGCGGACTGAAGCTTTCTTT. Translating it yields CSVERTEAFF.

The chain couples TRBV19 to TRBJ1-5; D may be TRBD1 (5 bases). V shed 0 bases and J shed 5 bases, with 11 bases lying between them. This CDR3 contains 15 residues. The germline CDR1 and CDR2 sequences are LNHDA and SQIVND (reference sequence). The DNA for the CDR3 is TGTGCCAGTAGTATAGATGGGCAGGGTCATCAGCCCCAGCATTTT. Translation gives CASSIDGQGHQPQHF.

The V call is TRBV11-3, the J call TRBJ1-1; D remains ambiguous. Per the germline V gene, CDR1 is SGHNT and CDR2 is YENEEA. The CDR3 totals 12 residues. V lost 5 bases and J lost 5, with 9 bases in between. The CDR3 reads CASSLSGTEAFF. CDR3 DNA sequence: TGTGCCAGCAGCCTCTCAGGAACTGAAGCTTTCTTT.

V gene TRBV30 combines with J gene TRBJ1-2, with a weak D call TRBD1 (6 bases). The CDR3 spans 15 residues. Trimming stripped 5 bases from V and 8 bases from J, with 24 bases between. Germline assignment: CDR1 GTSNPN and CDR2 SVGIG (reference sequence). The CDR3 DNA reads TGTGCCTGGTCCGGGCAGGACCCTCCCCAGGGGGGCTACACCTTC. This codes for CAWSGQDPPQGGYTF.

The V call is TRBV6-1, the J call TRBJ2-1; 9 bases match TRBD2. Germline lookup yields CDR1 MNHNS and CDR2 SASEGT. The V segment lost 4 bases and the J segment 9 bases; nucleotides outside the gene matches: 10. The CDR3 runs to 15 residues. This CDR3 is CASSVLAGRESEQFF. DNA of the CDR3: TGTGCCAGCAGTGTCCTAGCGGGGAGAGAATCTGAGCAGTTCTTC.

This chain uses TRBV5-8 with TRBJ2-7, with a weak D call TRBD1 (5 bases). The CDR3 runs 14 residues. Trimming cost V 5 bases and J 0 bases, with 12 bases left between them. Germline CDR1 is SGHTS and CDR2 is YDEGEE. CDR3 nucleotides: TGTGCCAGCAGACCTAGACAGAGCTCCTACGAGCAGTACTTC. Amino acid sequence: CASRPRQSSYEQYF.

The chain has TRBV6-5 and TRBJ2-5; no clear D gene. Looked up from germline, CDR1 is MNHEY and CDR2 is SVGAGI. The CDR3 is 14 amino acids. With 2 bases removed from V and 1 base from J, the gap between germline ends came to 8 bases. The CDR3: CASSYMASQETQYF. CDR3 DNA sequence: TGTGCCAGCAGTTACATGGCTTCCCAAGAGACCCAGTACTTC.

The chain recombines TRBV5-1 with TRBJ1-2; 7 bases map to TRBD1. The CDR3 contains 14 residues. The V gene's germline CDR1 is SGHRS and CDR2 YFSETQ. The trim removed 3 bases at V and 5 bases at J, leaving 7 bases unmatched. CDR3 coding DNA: TGCGCCAGCAGCTCCGGACAGGCTTCTTATGGCTACACCTTC. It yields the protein CASSSGQASYGYTF.

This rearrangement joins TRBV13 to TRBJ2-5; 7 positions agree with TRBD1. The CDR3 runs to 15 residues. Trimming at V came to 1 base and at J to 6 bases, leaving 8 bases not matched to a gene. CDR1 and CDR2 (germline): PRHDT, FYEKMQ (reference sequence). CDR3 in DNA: TGTGCCAGCAGCTTAGTTATGACAGGGACCAAGACCCAGTACTTC. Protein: CASSLVMTGTKTQYF.

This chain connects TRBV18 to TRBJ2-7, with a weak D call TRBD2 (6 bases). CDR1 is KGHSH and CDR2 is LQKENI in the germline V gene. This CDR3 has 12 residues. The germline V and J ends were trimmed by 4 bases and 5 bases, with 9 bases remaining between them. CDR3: CASSQSSDEQYF. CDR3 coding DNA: TGTGCCAGCTCACAATCTAGCGACGAGCAGTACTTC.

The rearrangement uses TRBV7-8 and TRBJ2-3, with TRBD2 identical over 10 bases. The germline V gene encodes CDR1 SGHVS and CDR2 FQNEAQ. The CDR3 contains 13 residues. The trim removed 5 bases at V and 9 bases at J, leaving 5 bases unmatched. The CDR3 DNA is TGTGCCAGCAGCCAAGGACTAGCGGAAACGCAGTATTTT. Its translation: CASSQGLAETQYF.

This CDR3 is CASSSSGAFSGNTIYF. Written as DNA, the CDR3 is TGTGCCAGCAGCTCGTCTGGAGCTTTTAGTGGAAACACCATATATTTT. The chain carries TRBV5-4 and TRBJ1-3; no clear D gene. CDR1 and CDR2 from the germline V gene are SGHNT and YYREEE (reference sequence). Trimming left V 3 bases short and J 3 bases short, with 16 bases between. This CDR3 spans 16 amino acids.

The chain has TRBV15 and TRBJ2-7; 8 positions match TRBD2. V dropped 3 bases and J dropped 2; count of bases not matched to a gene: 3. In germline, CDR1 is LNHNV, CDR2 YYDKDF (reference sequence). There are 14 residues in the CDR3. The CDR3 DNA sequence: TGTGCCACCAGCAGTGGGACTAGGGCCTACGAGCAGTACTTC. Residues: CATSSGTRAYEQYF.

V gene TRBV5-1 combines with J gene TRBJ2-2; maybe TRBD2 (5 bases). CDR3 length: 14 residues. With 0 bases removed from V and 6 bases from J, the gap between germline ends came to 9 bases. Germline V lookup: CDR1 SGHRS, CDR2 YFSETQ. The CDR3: CASSLALAAGELFF. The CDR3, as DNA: TGCGCCAGCAGCTTGGCTCTAGCTGCCGGGGAGCTGTTTTTT.

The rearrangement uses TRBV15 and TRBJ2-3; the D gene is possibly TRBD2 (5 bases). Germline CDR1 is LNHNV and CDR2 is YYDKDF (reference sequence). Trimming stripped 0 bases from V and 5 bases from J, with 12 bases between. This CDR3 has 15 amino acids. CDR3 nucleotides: TGTGCCACCAGCAGAGATAAGTCCCGGGGAGATACGCAGTATTTT. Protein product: CATSRDKSRGDTQYF.

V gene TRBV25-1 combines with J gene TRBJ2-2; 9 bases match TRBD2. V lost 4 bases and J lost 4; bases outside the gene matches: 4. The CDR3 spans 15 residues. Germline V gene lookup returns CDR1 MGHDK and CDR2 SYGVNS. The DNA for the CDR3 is TGTGCCAGCAGTGGAATAGCGGGAGTCACCGGGGAGCTGTTTTTT. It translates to CASSGIAGVTGELFF.

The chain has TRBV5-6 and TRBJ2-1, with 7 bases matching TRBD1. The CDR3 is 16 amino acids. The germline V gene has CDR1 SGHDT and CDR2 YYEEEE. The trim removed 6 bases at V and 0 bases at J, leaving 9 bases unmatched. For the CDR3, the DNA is TGTGCCAGCACCCCTGTCGGGACAGTCTCCTACAATGAGCAGTTCTTC. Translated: CASTPVGTVSYNEQFF. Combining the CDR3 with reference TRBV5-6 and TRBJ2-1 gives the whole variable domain DAGVTQSPTHLIKTRGQQVTLRCSPKSGHDTVSWYQQALGQGPQFIFQYYEEEERQRGNFPDRFSGHQFPNYSSELNVNALLLGDSALYLCASTPVGTVSYNEQFFGPGTRLTVL.

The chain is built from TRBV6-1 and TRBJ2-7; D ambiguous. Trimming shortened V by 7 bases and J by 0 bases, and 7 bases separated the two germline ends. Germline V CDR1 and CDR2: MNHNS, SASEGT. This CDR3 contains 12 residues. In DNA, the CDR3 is TGTGCCAGCACCAAAAGCTCCTACGAGCAGTACTTC. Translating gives CASTKSSYEQYF.

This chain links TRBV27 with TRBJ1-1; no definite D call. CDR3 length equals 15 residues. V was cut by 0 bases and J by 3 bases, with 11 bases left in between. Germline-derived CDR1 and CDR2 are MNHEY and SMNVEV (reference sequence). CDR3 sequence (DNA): TGTGCCAGCAGTTTATCATTCTTACCGGACACTGAAGCTTTCTTT. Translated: CASSLSFLPDTEAFF.

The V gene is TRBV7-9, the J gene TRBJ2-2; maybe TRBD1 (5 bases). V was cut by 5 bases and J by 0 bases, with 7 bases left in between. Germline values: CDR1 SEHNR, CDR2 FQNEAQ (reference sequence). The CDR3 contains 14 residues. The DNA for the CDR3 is TGTGCCAGCAGCGACAGTTCGAACACCGGGGAGCTGTTTTTT. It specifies CASSDSSNTGELFF. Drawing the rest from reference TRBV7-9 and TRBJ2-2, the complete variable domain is DTGVSQNPRHKITKRGQNVTFRCDPISEHNRLYWYRQTLGQGPEFLTYFQNEAQLEKSRLLSDRFSAERPKGSFSTLEIQRTEQGDSAMYLCASSDSSNTGELFFGEGSRLTVL.

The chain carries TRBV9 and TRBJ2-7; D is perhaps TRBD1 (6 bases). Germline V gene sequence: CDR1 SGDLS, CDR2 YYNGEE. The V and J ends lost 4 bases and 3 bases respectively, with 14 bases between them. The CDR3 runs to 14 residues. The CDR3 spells CASSQAGQNYEQYF. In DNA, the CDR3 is TGTGCCAGCAGCCAAGCTGGACAGAACTACGAGCAGTACTTC.

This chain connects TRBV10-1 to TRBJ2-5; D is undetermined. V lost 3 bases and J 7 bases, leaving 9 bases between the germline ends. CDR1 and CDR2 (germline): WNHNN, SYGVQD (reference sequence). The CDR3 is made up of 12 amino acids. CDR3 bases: TGCGCCAGCAGTGACGTCGGGCCGACCCAGTACTTC. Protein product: CASSDVGPTQYF.

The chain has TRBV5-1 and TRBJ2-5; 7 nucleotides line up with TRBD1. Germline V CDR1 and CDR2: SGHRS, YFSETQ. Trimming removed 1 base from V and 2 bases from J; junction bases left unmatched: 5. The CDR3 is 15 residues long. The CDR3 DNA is TGCGCCAGCAGCTTGAGTGGGACAGTTCAAGAGACCCAGTACTTC. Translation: CASSLSGTVQETQYF.

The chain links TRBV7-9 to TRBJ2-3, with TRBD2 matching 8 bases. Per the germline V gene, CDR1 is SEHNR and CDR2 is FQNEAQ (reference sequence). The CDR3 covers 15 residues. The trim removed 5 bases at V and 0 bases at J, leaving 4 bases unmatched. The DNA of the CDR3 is TGTGCCAGCAGCGAGGGACTAGTTAGCACAGATACGCAGTATTTT. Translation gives CASSEGLVSTDTQYF.

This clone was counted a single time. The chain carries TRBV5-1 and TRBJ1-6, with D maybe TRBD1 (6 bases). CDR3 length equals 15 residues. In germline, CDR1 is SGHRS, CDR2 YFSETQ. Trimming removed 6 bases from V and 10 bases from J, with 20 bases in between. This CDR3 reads CASTMGARTDSPLHF. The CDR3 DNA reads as TGCGCCAGCACCATGGGGGCCCGCACAGACTCACCCCTCCACTTT.

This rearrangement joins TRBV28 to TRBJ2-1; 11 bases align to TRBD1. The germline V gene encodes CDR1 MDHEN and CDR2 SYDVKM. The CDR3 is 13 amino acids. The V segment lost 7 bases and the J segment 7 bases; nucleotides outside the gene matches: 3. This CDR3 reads CASTGQGDNEQFF. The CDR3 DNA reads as TGTGCCAGCACGGGACAGGGGGATAATGAGCAGTTCTTC.

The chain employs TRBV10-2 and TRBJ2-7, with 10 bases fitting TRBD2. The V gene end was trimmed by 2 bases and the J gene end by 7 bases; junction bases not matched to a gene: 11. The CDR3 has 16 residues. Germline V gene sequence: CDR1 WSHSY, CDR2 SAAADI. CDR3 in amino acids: CASSETGLAGAGEQYF. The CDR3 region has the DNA TGCGCCAGCAGTGAGACGGGGCTAGCGGGAGCGGGTGAGCAGTACTTC.

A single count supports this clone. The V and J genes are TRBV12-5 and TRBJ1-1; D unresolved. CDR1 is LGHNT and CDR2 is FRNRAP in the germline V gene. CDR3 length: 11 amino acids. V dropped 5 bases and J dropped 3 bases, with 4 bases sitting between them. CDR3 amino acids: CASGSDTEAFF. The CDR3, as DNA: TGTGCTAGTGGTAGTGACACTGAAGCTTTCTTT. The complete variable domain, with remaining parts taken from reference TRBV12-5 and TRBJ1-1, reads DARVTQTPRHKVTEMGQEVTMRCQPILGHNTVFWYRQTMMQGLELLAYFRNRAPLDDSGMPKDRFSAEMPDATLATLKIQPSEPRDSAVYFCASGSDTEAFFGQGTRLTVV.

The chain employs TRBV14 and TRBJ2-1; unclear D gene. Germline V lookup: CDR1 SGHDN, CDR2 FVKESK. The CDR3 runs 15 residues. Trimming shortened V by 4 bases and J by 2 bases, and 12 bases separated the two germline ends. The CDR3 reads CASSPGPSTYNEQFF. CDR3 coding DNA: TGTGCCAGCAGCCCAGGCCCGAGTACCTACAATGAGCAGTTCTTC.

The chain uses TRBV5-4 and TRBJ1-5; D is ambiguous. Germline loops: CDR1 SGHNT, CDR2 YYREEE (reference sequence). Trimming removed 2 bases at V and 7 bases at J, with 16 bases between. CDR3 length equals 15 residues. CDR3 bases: TGTGCCAGCAGCTTCTACGGTCGCGAGAGCCAGCCCCAGCATTTT. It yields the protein CASSFYGRESQPQHF. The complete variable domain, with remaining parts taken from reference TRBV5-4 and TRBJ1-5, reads ETGVTQSPTHLIKTRGQQVTLRCSSQSGHNTVSWYQQALGQGPQFIFQYYREEENGRGNFPPRFSGLQFPNYSSELNVNALELDDSALYLCASSFYGRESQPQHFGDGTRLSIL.